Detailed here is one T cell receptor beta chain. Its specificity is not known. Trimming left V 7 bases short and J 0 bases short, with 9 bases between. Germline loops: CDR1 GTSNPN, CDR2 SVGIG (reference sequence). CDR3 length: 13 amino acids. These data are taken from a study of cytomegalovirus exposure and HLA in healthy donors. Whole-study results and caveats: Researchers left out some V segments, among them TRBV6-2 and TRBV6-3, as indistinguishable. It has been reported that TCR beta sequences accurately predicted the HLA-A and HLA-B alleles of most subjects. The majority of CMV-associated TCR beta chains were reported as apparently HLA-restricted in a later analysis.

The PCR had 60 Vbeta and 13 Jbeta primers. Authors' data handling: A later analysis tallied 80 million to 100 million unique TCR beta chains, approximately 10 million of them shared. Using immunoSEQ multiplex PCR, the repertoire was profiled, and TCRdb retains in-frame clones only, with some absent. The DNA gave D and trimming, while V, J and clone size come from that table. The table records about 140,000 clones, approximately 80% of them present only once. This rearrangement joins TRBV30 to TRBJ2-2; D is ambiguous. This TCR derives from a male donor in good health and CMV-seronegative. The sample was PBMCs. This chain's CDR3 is CASTSPNTGELFF. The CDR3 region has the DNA TGTGCCTCAACTTCTCCGAACACCGGGGAGCTGTTTTTT.